This T cell receptor beta chain was obtained from a study of blood T cell repertoires in COVID-19. The Seattle site enrolled patients during active infection and followed them longitudinally. TCRdb keeps only in-frame clones here, not all; method: immunoSEQ multiplex PCR. The sample has approximately 250,000 clones; 70% to 90% are singletons. Germline CDR1 reads MDHEN; CDR2 reads SYDVKM. This CDR3 comprises 15 residues. Unmatched junction bases numbered 5, after V lost 4 bases and J lost 4 bases. V is TRBV28 and J is TRBJ1-2; TRBD1 matches at 11 bases. Sequencing was carried out using peripheral blood. This TCR came from a man aged 50-60 years with COVID-19, enrolled during active disease. The CDR3, as DNA: TGTGCCAGCAGTTCGGGACAGGGGGTTCGCTATGGCTACACCTTC. The encoded protein is CASSSGQGVRYGYTF.